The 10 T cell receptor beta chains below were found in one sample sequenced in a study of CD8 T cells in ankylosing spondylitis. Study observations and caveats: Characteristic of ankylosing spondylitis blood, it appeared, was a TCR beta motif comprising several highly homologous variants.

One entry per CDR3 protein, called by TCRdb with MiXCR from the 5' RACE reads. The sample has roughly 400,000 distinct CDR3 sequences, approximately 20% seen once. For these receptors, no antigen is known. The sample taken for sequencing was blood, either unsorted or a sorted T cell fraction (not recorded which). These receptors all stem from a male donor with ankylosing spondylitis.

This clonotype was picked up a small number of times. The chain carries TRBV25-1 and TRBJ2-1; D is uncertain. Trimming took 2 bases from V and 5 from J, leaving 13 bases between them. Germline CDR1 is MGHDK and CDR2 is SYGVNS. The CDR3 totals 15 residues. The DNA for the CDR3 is TGTGCCAGCAGTGAAATAACTATACGTGACAATGAGCAGTTCTTC. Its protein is CASSEITIRDNEQFF.

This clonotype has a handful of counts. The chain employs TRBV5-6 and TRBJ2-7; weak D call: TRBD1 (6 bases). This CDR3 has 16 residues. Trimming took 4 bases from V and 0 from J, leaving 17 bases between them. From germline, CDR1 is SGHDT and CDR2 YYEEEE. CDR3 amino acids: CASSDPGAGVSYEQYF. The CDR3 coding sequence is TGTGCCAGCAGCGATCCAGGGGCAGGGGTCTCCTACGAGCAGTACTTC.

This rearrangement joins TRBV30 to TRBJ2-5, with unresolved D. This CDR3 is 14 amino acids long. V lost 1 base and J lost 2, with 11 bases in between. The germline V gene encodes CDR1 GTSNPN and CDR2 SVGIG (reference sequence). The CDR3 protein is CAWSEGFEQETQYF. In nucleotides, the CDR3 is TGTGCCTGGAGTGAGGGTTTTGAGCAAGAGACCCAGTACTTC. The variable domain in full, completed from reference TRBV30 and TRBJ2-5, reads SQTIHQWPATLVQPVGSPLSLECTVEGTSNPNLYWYRQAAGRGLQLLFYSVGIGQISSEVPQNLSASRPQDRQFILSSKKLLLSDSGFYLCAWSEGFEQETQYFGPGTRLLVL.

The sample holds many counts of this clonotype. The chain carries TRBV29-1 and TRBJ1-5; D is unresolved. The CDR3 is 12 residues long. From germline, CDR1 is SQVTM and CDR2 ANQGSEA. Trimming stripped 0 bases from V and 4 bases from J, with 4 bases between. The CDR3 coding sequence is TGCAGCGTTGAAGATGGGAATCAGCCCCAGCATTTT. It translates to CSVEDGNQPQHF.

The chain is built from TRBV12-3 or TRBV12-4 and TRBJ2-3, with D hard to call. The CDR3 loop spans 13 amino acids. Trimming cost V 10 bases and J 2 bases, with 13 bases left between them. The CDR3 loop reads CATSLGNTDTQYF. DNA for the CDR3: TGTGCCACCTCCTTGGGAAACACAGATACGCAGTATTTT.

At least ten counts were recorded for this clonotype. In DNA form, the CDR3 reads TGTGCCAGCAGTTTAGGGACCATGGAGGGGACAGATACGCAGTATTTT. This gives the protein CASSLGTMEGTDTQYF. The chain combines TRBV12-3 or TRBV12-4 with TRBJ2-3; perhaps TRBD2 as D (6 bases). The CDR3 consists of 16 residues. V was clipped by 1 base and J by 3 bases, with 14 bases between them.

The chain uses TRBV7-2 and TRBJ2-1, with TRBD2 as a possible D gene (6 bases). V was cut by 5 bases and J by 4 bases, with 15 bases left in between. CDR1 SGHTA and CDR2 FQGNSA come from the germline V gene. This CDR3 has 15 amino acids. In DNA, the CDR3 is TGTGCCAGCAGCCCTTGGGCGGGAAGTTACAATGAGCAGTTCTTC. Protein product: CASSPWAGSYNEQFF.

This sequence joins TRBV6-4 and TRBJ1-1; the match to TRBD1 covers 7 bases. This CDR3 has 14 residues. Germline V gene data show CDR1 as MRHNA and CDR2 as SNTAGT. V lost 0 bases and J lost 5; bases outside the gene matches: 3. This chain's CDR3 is CASSDSSRGTEAFF. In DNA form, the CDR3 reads TGTGCCAGCAGTGACTCGAGCAGGGGGACTGAAGCTTTCTTT.

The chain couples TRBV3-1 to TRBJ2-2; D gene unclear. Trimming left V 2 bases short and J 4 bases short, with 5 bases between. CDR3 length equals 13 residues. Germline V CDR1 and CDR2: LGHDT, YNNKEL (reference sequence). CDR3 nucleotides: TGTGCCAGCAGCCAAAGATCCACCGGGGAGCTGTTTTTT. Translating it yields CASSQRSTGELFF.

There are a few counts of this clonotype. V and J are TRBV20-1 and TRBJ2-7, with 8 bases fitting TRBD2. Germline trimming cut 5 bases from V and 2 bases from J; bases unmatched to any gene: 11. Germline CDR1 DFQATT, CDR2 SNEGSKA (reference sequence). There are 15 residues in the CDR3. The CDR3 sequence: CSAGAGAESAYEQYF. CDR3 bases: TGCAGTGCTGGAGCGGGAGCTGAGTCGGCCTACGAGCAGTACTTC.